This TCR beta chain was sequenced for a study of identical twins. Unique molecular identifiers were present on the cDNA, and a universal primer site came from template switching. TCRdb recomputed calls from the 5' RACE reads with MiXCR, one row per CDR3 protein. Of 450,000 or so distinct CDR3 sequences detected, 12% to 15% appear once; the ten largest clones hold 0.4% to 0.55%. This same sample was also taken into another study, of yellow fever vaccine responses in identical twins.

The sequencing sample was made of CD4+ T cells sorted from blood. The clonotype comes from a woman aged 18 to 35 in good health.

The CDR3 sequence is CASSRPRIRSGYFGYTF. Written as DNA, the CDR3 is TGTGCCAGCAGCCGTCCGAGGATAAGGTCGGGGTACTTTGGCTACACCTTC. The V and J genes are TRBV6-1 and TRBJ1-2; no reliable D call. Germline lookup yields CDR1 MNHNS and CDR2 SASEGT. V lost 6 bases to trimming and J lost 7 bases, with 27 bases between them. This CDR3 is built from 17 residues.